These 29 T cell receptor beta chains were sequenced from one sample in a study of T cells after yellow fever vaccination. Each CDR3 protein is one row after TCRdb ran MiXCR on the 5' RACE reads. Here the sample spans roughly 45,000 distinct CDR3 sequences, more than 6% being singletons. The sample consisted of PBMCs, either bulk or a sorted T-cell subset (CD4+, CD8+, memory, or dextramer-sorted; not recorded which), taken 45 days after the yellow fever booster vaccination. These receptors were taken from a man aged 30-40 years who received the YFV17D yellow fever vaccine.

In this sample, this clonotype turned up many times. This chain connects TRBV7-2 to TRBJ2-1; unclear D gene. Trimming took off 4 bases at V and 0 bases at J, with 10 bases between the two ends. The CDR3 extends over 15 amino acids. CDR1 and CDR2 from the germline V gene are SGHTA and FQGNSA. CDR3 loop: CASSSSPSSYNEQFF. The DNA for the CDR3 is TGTGCCAGCAGCTCGTCTCCCAGCTCCTACAATGAGCAGTTCTTC.

Ten or more counts support this clonotype. The chain is built from TRBV29-1 and TRBJ2-2; weak D call: TRBD1 (6 bases). This CDR3 comprises 14 residues. Germline V gene sequence: CDR1 SQVTM, CDR2 ANQGSEA. Trimming removed 3 bases at V and 4 bases at J, with 12 bases between. The CDR3 DNA sequence: TGCAGCGTTGACAGGGGAGTTTCCACCGGGGAGCTGTTTTTT. Protein: CSVDRGVSTGELFF.

This clonotype was recorded a few times. This chain links TRBV7-6 with TRBJ2-7; D is ambiguous. V was shortened by 1 base and J by 2 bases, with 12 bases between the two germline ends. CDR1 SGHVS and CDR2 FNYEAQ come from the germline V gene. The CDR3 spans 15 residues. CDR3 coding DNA: TGTGCCAGCAGCTTAGTGGGTGGGTCTACCTACGAGCAGTACTTC. Its translation: CASSLVGGSTYEQYF.

This clonotype was seen ten or more times. The chain links TRBV27 to TRBJ1-6; D is undetermined. The germline V gene encodes CDR1 MNHEY and CDR2 SMNVEV (reference sequence). This CDR3 is 14 amino acids long. The V end was cut by 8 bases, the J end by 5 bases, with 13 bases between. CDR3 in amino acids: CASGFSPHNSPLHF. CDR3 nucleotides: TGTGCCAGCGGATTCAGCCCCCATAATTCACCCCTCCACTTT.

This clonotype was observed a few times. V usage is TRBV20-1 and J usage is TRBJ2-5; D is unclear. Trimming cost V 0 bases and J 4 bases, with 15 bases left between them. The germline CDR1 and CDR2 sequences are DFQATT and SNEGSKA (reference sequence). The CDR3 consists of 15 residues. Here the CDR3 reads CSARDPSGSLETQYF. The CDR3 bases are TGCAGTGCTAGAGATCCGAGTGGCTCCTTAGAGACCCAGTACTTC.

This clonotype has ten or more counts. CDR3 amino acids: CASSPGTSGIGEQYF. In DNA, the CDR3 is TGTGCCAGCAGTCCCGGGACTAGCGGCATTGGGGAGCAGTACTTC. The rearrangement joins TRBV6-1 to TRBJ2-7, with TRBD2 matching 11 bases. V trimming: 5 bases; J trimming: 7 bases; junction bases outside the gene matches: 10. There are 15 residues in the CDR3. Germline V lookup: CDR1 MNHNS, CDR2 SASEGT.

This clonotype appeared many times. The V gene is TRBV12-3 or TRBV12-4, the J gene TRBJ2-2; D gene uncertain. V lost 6 bases and J 4 bases, leaving 9 bases between the germline ends. This CDR3 comprises 13 residues. In DNA, the CDR3 is TGTGCCAGCAGCCAAGCACCCACCGGGGAGCTGTTTTTT. Translating it yields CASSQAPTGELFF.

Many counts were recorded for this clonotype. The chain recombines TRBV7-2 with TRBJ2-5; 8 bases agree with TRBD2. The length of the CDR3 is 17 residues. Germline V gene lookup returns CDR1 SGHTA and CDR2 FQGNSA. V lost 1 base, J lost 4 bases, and 11 bases stayed unmatched. The CDR3 sequence: CASSLGPAGVVGETQYF. CDR3 bases: TGTGCCAGCAGCTTAGGTCCAGCGGGAGTGGTTGGAGAGACCCAGTACTTC.

The sample holds a few counts of this clonotype. The gene calls are TRBV7-2 and TRBJ2-3; D is ambiguous. Germline V gene sequence: CDR1 SGHTA, CDR2 FQGNSA. CDR3 length equals 12 residues. V was shortened by 8 bases and J by 1 base, with 7 bases between the two germline ends. This CDR3 is CASQTRTDTQYF. In nucleotides, the CDR3 is TGTGCCAGCCAGACCCGCACAGATACGCAGTATTTT.

This clonotype has only a few counts. The chain has TRBV6-5 and TRBJ2-7; no clear D. The CDR3 has 15 amino acids. Deletions cut 2 bases from V and 5 bases from J, with 16 bases between. The germline gives CDR1 MNHEY, CDR2 SVGAGI. The CDR3 DNA reads TGTGCCAGCAGTTACGGAGCAGGACCCCTCCACGAGCAGTACTTC. Translation gives CASSYGAGPLHEQYF.

The sample holds many counts of this clonotype. The chain is built from TRBV29-1 and TRBJ2-5; 8 bases are shared with TRBD2. The CDR3 runs to 13 residues. The V segment lost 6 bases and the J segment 5 bases; nucleotides outside the gene matches: 8. The germline CDR1 and CDR2 sequences are SQVTM and ANQGSEA. CDR3 DNA sequence: TGCAGCGTAGTGGGACTAGTTGGTGAGACCCAGTACTTC. This translates into CSVVGLVGETQYF.

This clonotype has a handful of counts. This chain joins TRBV5-6 and TRBJ1-3, with D unresolved. The CDR3 spans 13 residues. The germline gives CDR1 SGHDT, CDR2 YYEEEE. V was clipped by 8 bases and J by 0 bases, with 9 bases between them. CDR3 sequence: CASTTASGNTIYF. CDR3 nucleotides: TGTGCCAGTACGACGGCCTCTGGAAACACCATATATTTT.

To note about this clonotype: A much larger clone sits a single nucleotide away, making a read error possible. This chain uses TRBV6-2 or TRBV6-3 with TRBJ2-3; 8 nucleotides match TRBD2. In germline, CDR1 is MNHEY, CDR2 SVGEGT. V was pared by 7 bases and J by 2 bases, with 5 bases of the junction left unmatched. This CDR3 has 14 amino acids. The CDR3 sequence: CASNPGGHTDTQYF. The CDR3 nucleotides are TGTGCCAGCAACCCGGGGGGGCACACAGATACGCAGTATTTT.

The chain combines TRBV12-3 or TRBV12-4 with TRBJ1-2, with D unresolved. The CDR3 totals 12 residues. V was clipped by 5 bases and J by 5 bases, with 9 bases between them. CDR3 protein: CASSDPGYGYTF. The CDR3 DNA follows: TGTGCCAGCAGTGATCCGGGATATGGCTACACCTTC.

This clonotype was recorded many times. The genes are TRBV27 and TRBJ2-7, with TRBD1 matching over 9 bases. V gave up 3 bases and J gave up 5 bases; unmatched junction bases: 8. From germline, CDR1 is MNHEY and CDR2 SMNVEV (reference sequence). CDR3 length: 15 residues. The CDR3 reads CASSFTRTGADEQYF. DNA of the CDR3: TGTGCCAGCAGTTTCACTAGGACAGGGGCGGACGAGCAGTACTTC.

The sample holds many counts of this clonotype. The chain recombines TRBV24-1 with TRBJ1-5; 8 positions agree with TRBD1. Germline-derived CDR1 and CDR2 are KGHDR and SFDVKD. The junction had 6 bases not matched to a gene; V was cut back by 4 bases and J by 8 bases. The CDR3 has 14 amino acids. This CDR3 is CATSDSGGPEPQHF. The CDR3 DNA sequence: TGTGCCACCAGTGACTCAGGGGGCCCAGAGCCCCAGCATTTT.

To note about this clonotype: Since a much larger clone is just one base distant, this may be a read error. This chain uses TRBV4-2 with TRBJ2-5; a weak D match, TRBD1 (7 bases). V was pared by 4 bases and J by 0 bases, with 18 bases between. Looked up from germline, CDR1 is LGHNA and CDR2 is YNFKEQ. This CDR3 spans 17 amino acids. This CDR3 is CASSLSGSGGYQETQYF. CDR3 nucleotides: TGTGCCAGCAGCCTCTCTGGTTCAGGGGGGTACCAAGAGACCCAGTACTTC.

V gene TRBV20-1 combines with J gene TRBJ1-1; TRBD1 might be the D (5 bases). CDR3 length: 14 residues. Germline CDR1 and CDR2: DFQATT and SNEGSKA (reference sequence). V was shortened by 2 bases and J by 0 bases, with 10 bases between the two germline ends. CDR3 sequence reads: CSARPGRMNTEAFF. CDR3 bases: TGCAGTGCTAGACCGGGACGGATGAACACTGAAGCTTTCTTT.

This clonotype was observed many times. This rearrangement joins TRBV6-5 to TRBJ2-1; 14 positions agree with TRBD2. The CDR3 runs 17 residues. Trimming cost V 0 bases and J 3 bases; bases outside gene matches: 1. Germline values: CDR1 MNHEY, CDR2 SVGAGI. The DNA for the CDR3 is TGTGCCAGCAGTTACTCGGGACTAGCGGGAGTCTACAATGAGCAGTTCTTC. This translates into CASSYSGLAGVYNEQFF.

This chain connects TRBV11-2 to TRBJ2-2; 9 positions match TRBD2. Germline CDR1 SGHAT, CDR2 FQNNGV. V lost 5 bases, J lost 1 base, and 5 bases stayed unmatched. The CDR3 totals 16 residues. The CDR3 sequence is CASSGSGRMNTGELFF. The CDR3 DNA is TGTGCCAGCAGCGGTAGCGGGAGAATGAACACCGGGGAGCTGTTTTTT.

The CDR3 sequence: CASSSQRAGGFNEQFF. The CDR3 bases are TGTGCCAGCAGCTCCCAGCGAGCGGGAGGGTTCAATGAGCAGTTCTTC. The chain recombines TRBV28 with TRBJ2-1; 10 nucleotides match TRBD2. The V gene end was trimmed by 6 bases and the J gene end by 6 bases; junction bases not matched to a gene: 11. Germline CDR1 MDHEN, CDR2 SYDVKM. CDR3 length: 16 amino acids.

This clonotype has a count of ten or more. This sequence joins TRBV28 and TRBJ1-1; D is perhaps TRBD1 (6 bases). This CDR3 is 14 amino acids long. Trimming stripped 7 bases from V and 2 bases from J, with 14 bases between. From germline, CDR1 is MDHEN and CDR2 SYDVKM. This CDR3 reads CASKGPGVNTEAFF. The DNA for the CDR3 is TGTGCCAGCAAAGGGCCAGGGGTAAACACTGAAGCTTTCTTT.

This clonotype was seen at least ten times. J is TRBJ2-3 and V is TRBV20-1; 8 nucleotides line up with TRBD2. The CDR3 is 16 amino acids. Germline V gives CDR1 DFQATT, CDR2 SNEGSKA (reference sequence). The junction had 7 bases not matched to a gene; V was cut back by 1 base and J by 1 base. CDR3 DNA: TGCAGTGCTAGAGGTGGCGGGAGGTATGGCACAGATACGCAGTATTTT. Translated: CSARGGGRYGTDTQYF.

This clonotype appeared a few times. V usage is TRBV20-1 and J usage is TRBJ2-3, with D perhaps TRBD2 (7 bases). This CDR3 has 14 amino acids. The V end lost 4 bases, the J end lost 4 bases, and 15 bases lay between the germline ends. The germline CDR1 and CDR2 sequences are DFQATT and SNEGSKA (reference sequence). In nucleotides, the CDR3 is TGCAGTGCTATACCCGGCGGGGGCCCAGATACGCAGTATTTT. Encoded protein: CSAIPGGGPDTQYF.

This clonotype was observed a few times. The chain employs TRBV7-2 and TRBJ2-7; TRBD2 matches at 9 bases. Germline V lookup: CDR1 SGHTA, CDR2 FQGNSA. The V and J ends lost 5 bases and 3 bases, in that order; junction bases with no gene match: 11. This CDR3 has 16 residues. CDR3 amino acids: CASSPALAGHRYEQYF. The CDR3 bases are TGTGCCAGCAGCCCGGCCCTAGCGGGACACCGCTACGAGCAGTACTTC.

The V call is TRBV3-1, the J call TRBJ2-1; 7 positions match TRBD2. The V gene end was trimmed by 11 bases and the J gene end by 7 bases; junction bases not matched to a gene: 17. The CDR3 is 15 amino acids. In germline, CDR1 is LGHDT, CDR2 YNNKEL (reference sequence). CDR3 DNA: TGTGCCTGCTGCCAAGGACTAGGCGAAGCAAATGAGCAGTTCTTC. This gives the protein CACCQGLGEANEQFF.

This chain links TRBV28 with TRBJ2-3; 10 bases are shared with TRBD1. CDR1 and CDR2 (germline): MDHEN, SYDVKM. The CDR3 has 16 residues. The V segment lost 7 bases and the J segment 1 base; nucleotides outside the gene matches: 8. CDR3 sequence: CASKETGTGGTDTQYF. DNA of the CDR3: TGTGCCAGCAAAGAAACCGGGACAGGGGGCACAGATACGCAGTATTTT.

This clonotype was seen many times. The chain combines TRBV28 with TRBJ2-7; D is ambiguous. The CDR3 loop spans 13 amino acids. Trimming removed 4 bases from V and 6 bases from J, with 13 bases in between. Germline CDR1 reads MDHEN; CDR2 reads SYDVKM. The CDR3 spells CASSSGSLTEQYF. In nucleotides, the CDR3 is TGTGCCAGCAGTTCCGGGTCCCTCACCGAGCAGTACTTC.

This clonotype was counted ten times or more. Its ends do not fully match the called genes, so a read error is possible. The chain links TRBV9 to TRBJ2-5, with 7 bases fitting TRBD1. The V gene's germline CDR1 is SGDLS and CDR2 YYNGEE. This CDR3 is 13 amino acids long. The CDR3 loop is CASSRTGGETQYF. The CDR3 DNA reads as TGTGCTAGCAGTCGGACAGGAGGAGAGACCCAGTACTTC. Supplemented by reference TRBV9 and TRBJ2-5, the full variable domain reads DSGVTQTPKHLITATGQRVTLRCSPRSGDLSVYWYQQSLDQGLQFLIQYYNGEERAKGNILERFSAQQFPDLHSELNLSSLELGDSALYFCASSRTGGETQYFGPGTRLLVL.